This T cell receptor beta chain was found in a study of neurological immune-mediated disorders. This clonotype was picked up many times. Antigen specificity is unknown. Specified time point: longitudinal time-point 2. A single record per CDR3 protein comes from TCRdb applying MiXCR to the 5' RACE reads. The table records more than 55,000 distinct CDR3 sequences, around 10% of them present only once. J was trimmed by 1 base and V by 5 bases; bases with no gene match: 5. The CDR3 loop spans 16 amino acids. The germline gives CDR1 SGHAT, CDR2 FQNNGV. General observations from the study: The greatest TCR clonal expansion occurred in HTLV-1-associated myelopathy and the least in multiple sclerosis, which fell below healthy controls.

The sequencing sample was made of PBMCs. This clonotype was sampled from a man between 25 and 39 years old in good health. The chain is built from TRBV11-2 and TRBJ2-1; 10 bases fit TRBD2. This chain's CDR3 is CASSHWTSGSYNEQFF. The CDR3 DNA follows: TGTGCCAGCAGCCACTGGACTAGCGGATCCTACAATGAGCAGTTCTTC.